This T cell receptor beta chain stems from a study of radiotherapy plus CTLA-4 blockade in lung cancer. TCRdb's table, derived via immunoSEQ multiplex PCR, lists solely in-frame clones and lacks some. The sample includes more than 75,000 clones, more than 75% seen only once; the top ten take over 0.75%. CDR3 length: 18 amino acids. With 2 bases clipped from V and 6 bases from J, the junction kept 9 bases outside the gene matches. Germline V CDR1 and CDR2: SGHAT, FQNNGV. The sequence came from a human donor with non-small cell lung cancer who had stable disease on radiotherapy plus ipilimumab. Sequencing was performed on peripheral blood, taken from a patient treated with radiotherapy plus ipilimumab. V is TRBV11-2 and J is TRBJ2-1; 14 nucleotides align to TRBD2. The CDR3 here is CASSLRLAGGRSRNEQFF. CDR3 bases: TGTGCCAGCAGCTTACGACTAGCGGGAGGGAGGTCACGCAATGAGCAGTTCTTC.